Included here is one T cell receptor (beta chain) sequence, with context. Antigen specificity is unknown. Blood was drawn at more than 2 ml per donor. UMIs bearing a 6-nucleotide sample barcode were added through template switching. TCRdb re-called the 5' RACE reads and shows each CDR3 protein once, DNA omitted. This repertoire includes around 40,000 distinct CDR3 sequences. The data were obtained in a study of monozygotic twins with inflammatory bowel disease. General study points: Discrimination among different T cell subtypes was not achievable. Patients received differing immunosuppressive treatments, which may have added variability to their repertoires.

The CDR3 extends over 14 amino acids. CDR1 and CDR2 (germline): GTSNPN, SVGIG (reference sequence). Sequencing input: blood. The V and J genes are TRBV30 and TRBJ2-7; TCRdb's D gene call, TRBD1, goes unchecked for lack of DNA. The TCR was taken from a human donor with ulcerative colitis or Crohn's disease, or a healthy co-twin of an affected twin (not recorded which). CDR3: CAWSVRGRTYEQYF.